This TCR beta chain was obtained from a study of blood T cell repertoires in COVID-19. As for the study in general: Whether acute or convalescent, the COVID-19 samples came from the United States, Italy and Spain. PBMCs, B-cell-depleted T cells, or T cells provided the cDNA or gDNA that made up the material.

Trimming took off 4 bases at V and 0 bases at J, with 10 bases between the two ends. In germline, CDR1 is LNHDA, CDR2 SQIVND (reference sequence). CDR3 size: 15 residues. In the original processing: Amplifying reference gene primers gave estimates of nucleated cell counts. The data were produced by immunoSEQ multiplex PCR, yet TCRdb's version contains in-frame clones alone and is incomplete. V and J calls plus clone size are reproduced from that table; the DNA served to infer D and trimming. The sample contains fewer than 40,000 clones, around nine tenths of which appear only once. The sequenced sample consisted of peripheral blood. V and J are TRBV19 and TRBJ1-5; D is ambiguous. The receptor comes from a human donor in a cohort sampled during active COVID-19. In DNA form, the CDR3 reads TGTGCCAGTAGTAGTGGAGCTTATAGCAATCAGCCCCAGCATTTT. Protein: CASSSGAYSNQPQHF. Using reference TRBV19 and TRBJ1-5 for the parts outside the CDR3, the full variable domain is DGGITQSPKYLFRKEGQNVTLSCEQNLNHDAMYWYRQDPGQGLRLIYYSQIVNDFQKGDIAEGYSVSREKKESFPLTVTSAQKNPTAFYLCASSSGAYSNQPQHFGDGTRLSIL.